Sequencing of this T cell receptor (beta chain) was carried out in a study of shared clonotypes between healthy human individuals. Sequencing used immunoSEQ multiplex PCR; TCRdb keeps in-frame clones, though not all of them. The sample consists of more than 400,000 clones, around 96% of them appearing once. Sequencing was done on a sample of naive CD4+ T cells sorted from blood. Indicated subset: CD45RA+ positively selected. The TCR comes from a woman between 25 and 40 years old in good health.

CDR3 bases: TGTGCCAGCAGTTTATCTAAGGTATCCCCCCACGAGCAGTACTTC. Residues: CASSLSKVSPHEQYF. The V gene is TRBV27, the J gene TRBJ2-7; no clear D gene. The V gene lost 0 bases and the J gene lost 5 bases, with 14 bases spanning the gap. The CDR3 runs to 15 residues. In germline, CDR1 is MNHEY, CDR2 SMNVEV (reference sequence).